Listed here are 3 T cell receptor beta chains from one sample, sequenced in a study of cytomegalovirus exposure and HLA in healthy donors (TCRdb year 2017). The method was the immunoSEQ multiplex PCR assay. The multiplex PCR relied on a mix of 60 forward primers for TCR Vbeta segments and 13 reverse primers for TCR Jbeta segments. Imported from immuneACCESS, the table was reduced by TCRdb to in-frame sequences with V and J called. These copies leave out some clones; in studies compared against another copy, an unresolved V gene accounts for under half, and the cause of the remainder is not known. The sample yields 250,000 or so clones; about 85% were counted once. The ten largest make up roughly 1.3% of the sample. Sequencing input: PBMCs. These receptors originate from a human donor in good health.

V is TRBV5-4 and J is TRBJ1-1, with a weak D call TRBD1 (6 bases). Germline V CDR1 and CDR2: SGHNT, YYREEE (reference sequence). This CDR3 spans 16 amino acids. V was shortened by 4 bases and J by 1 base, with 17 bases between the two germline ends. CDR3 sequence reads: CASSGKGGGRNTEAFF. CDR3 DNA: TGTGCCAGCAGCGGAAAGGGAGGGGGACGGAACACTGAAGCTTTCTTT.

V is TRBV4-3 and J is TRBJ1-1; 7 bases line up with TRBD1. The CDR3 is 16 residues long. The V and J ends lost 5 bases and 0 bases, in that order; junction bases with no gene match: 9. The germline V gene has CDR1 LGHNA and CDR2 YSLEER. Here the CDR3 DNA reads TGCGCCAGCAGCGGACGCAAGGGGGCCATGAACACTGAAGCTTTCTTT. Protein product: CASSGRKGAMNTEAFF.

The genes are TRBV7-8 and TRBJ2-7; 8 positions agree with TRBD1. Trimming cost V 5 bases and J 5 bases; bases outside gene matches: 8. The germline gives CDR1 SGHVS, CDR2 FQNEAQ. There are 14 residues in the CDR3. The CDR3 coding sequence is TGTGCCAGCAGCGCACGACGGACAGGGCACGAGCAGTACTTC. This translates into CASSARRTGHEQYF.